The next 8 T cell receptor beta chains were all read from a single sample in a study of T cell responses to AZD1222 COVID-19 vaccine. Here immunoSEQ multiplex PCR was the method, and the copy in TCRdb shows in-frame clones only, minus some. Of around 77,000 clones in the sample, about nine tenths were seen once. Sequencing was performed on peripheral blood, taken on day 0 of AZD1222 vaccination. The receptor set was obtained from an adult in good health.

This sequence joins TRBV4-1 and TRBJ2-7; the D is unclear. CDR3 length: 11 residues. V gave up 8 bases and J gave up 3 bases, with 8 bases separating them. Germline V gene lookup returns CDR1 MGHRA and CDR2 YSYEKL. This CDR3 is CASGKGYEQYF. CDR3 DNA: TGCGCCAGCGGAAAGGGCTACGAGCAGTACTTC.

The chain joins TRBV28 to TRBJ1-1, with TRBD1 matching 7 bases. V lost 2 bases and J lost 11; bases outside the gene matches: 2. The germline CDR1 and CDR2 sequences are MDHEN and SYDVKM. The CDR3 runs 11 residues. DNA for the CDR3: TGTGCCAGCAGTTTAACAGGGGCGGCTTTCTTT. The encoded protein is CASSLTGAAFF.

A single count supports this clone. This sequence joins TRBV2 and TRBJ1-3; D call uncertain. V was cut by 4 bases and J by 2 bases, with 9 bases left in between. This CDR3 spans 14 amino acids. The germline V gene encodes CDR1 SNHLY and CDR2 FYNNEI. The CDR3 DNA sequence: TGTGCCAGCAGTGTAGATACGCCTGGAAACACCATATATTTT. Protein sequence: CASSVDTPGNTIYF.

This clone was observed a handful of times. This chain joins TRBV29-1 and TRBJ1-4; D gene unclear. Trimming stripped 6 bases from V and 0 bases from J, with 14 bases between. Germline CDR1 is SQVTM and CDR2 is ANQGSEA. This CDR3 is 15 amino acids long. CDR3 nucleotide sequence: TGCAGCGTGAGCCGGACGTACACAACTAATGAAAAACTGTTTTTT. Its translation is CSVSRTYTTNEKLFF. Looking up the rest from reference TRBV29-1 and TRBJ1-4 gives the full variable domain: SAVISQKPSRDICQRGTSLTIQCQVDSQVTMMFWYRQQPGQSLTLIATANQGSEATYESGFVIDKFPISRPNLTFSTLTVSNMSPEDSSIYLCSVSRTYTTNEKLFFGSGTQLSVL.

V is TRBV25-1 and J is TRBJ1-2; D is undetermined. Germline CDR1 reads MGHDK; CDR2 reads SYGVNS. V lost 0 bases to trimming and J lost 3 bases, with 5 bases between them. The CDR3 extends over 13 amino acids. The CDR3 protein is CASSEYQYYGYTF. CDR3 coding DNA: TGTGCCAGCAGTGAATATCAATACTATGGCTACACCTTC.

The chain is built from TRBV5-1 and TRBJ2-2, with a tentative D call TRBD1 (6 bases). The V end lost 1 base, the J end lost 3 bases, and 13 bases lay between the germline ends. Germline CDR1 is SGHRS and CDR2 is YFSETQ. The CDR3 is 16 amino acids. The CDR3 region has the DNA TGCGCCAGCAGCTTGACCCCGGGACAAGACACCGGGGAGCTGTTTTTT. This translates into CASSLTPGQDTGELFF.

The rearrangement uses TRBV30 and TRBJ2-3; TRBD2 agrees at 8 bases. This CDR3 region has 16 residues. Germline values: CDR1 GTSNPN, CDR2 SVGIG (reference sequence). The junction had 9 bases not matched to a gene; V was cut back by 2 bases and J by 2 bases. CDR3 sequence: CAWSLSWRGDTDTQYF. CDR3 sequence (DNA): TGTGCCTGGAGTCTATCCTGGCGGGGGGACACAGATACGCAGTATTTT.

The gene calls are TRBV9 and TRBJ1-2, with D possibly being TRBD1 (5 bases). Trimming left V 0 bases short and J 1 base short, with 10 bases between. The length of the CDR3 is 15 residues. CDR1 and CDR2 (germline): SGDLS, YYNGEE. The CDR3 loop is CASSVDLGGNYGYTF. The CDR3 DNA reads TGTGCCAGCAGCGTAGACCTCGGGGGTAACTATGGCTACACCTTC.